The clone carrying this T cell receptor beta chain was detected a few times. Its antigen is not identified. This CDR3 is 14 amino acids long. Germline CDR1 reads ENHRY; CDR2 reads SYGVKD. The trim removed 6 bases at V and 7 bases at J, leaving 8 bases unmatched. The sample's time point: blood 2 weeks post-SBRT. The treatment denotes: 15 Gy SBRT to primary tumor, nephrectomy 4 weeks later. After SBRT, blood was collected at 2 and 4 weeks, plus baseline. Clear cell pathology was present in this patient's renal cell carcinoma. The table came from immunoSEQ multiplex PCR; TCRdb's copy has only in-frame clones and leaves some out. The sample contains roughly 60,000 clones, 70% to 80% of which appear only once. This sample was taken from a study of radiation and T cells in renal cell carcinoma. Study conclusions and caveats: From baseline, blood top tumor clonotypes peaked at 2 weeks post-radiation.

The sequence came from a man between 60 and 75 years old with renal cell carcinoma. The input for sequencing was blood, taken from a patient whose treatment included radiotherapy and nephrectomy. The rearrangement joins TRBV10-3 to TRBJ1-2; 10 nucleotides align to TRBD1. This CDR3 reads CAISPGTGAGGYTF. Written as DNA, the CDR3 is TGTGCCATCAGCCCCGGGACAGGGGCCGGTGGCTACACCTTC.